These 22 T cell receptor beta chains share one sample of origin, sequenced in a study of T cells in Graves' hyperthyroidism and ophthalmopathy. RNA transcripts provided the source from which TCR beta CDR3 regions were amplified. Carried out on the TCR CDR3, a first-round RT-PCR used the HTBI primer set. TCRdb re-called the multiplex PCR reads through MiXCR, storing one row per CDR3 protein. The repertoire includes around 340,000 distinct CDR3 sequences, more than 11% of them detected once, and 20% to 25% sits in the top ten. Sequenced material: blood. All receptors come from a woman aged 25-40 years with Graves' hyperthyroidism.

This clonotype appeared a few times. With a much larger clone just one base away, this may be a read error. V usage is TRBV28 and J usage is TRBJ2-7; 7 bases agree with TRBD2. The CDR3 is made up of 14 amino acids. CDR1 and CDR2 (germline): MDHEN, SYDVKM. The trim removed 1 base at V and 8 bases at J, leaving 8 bases unmatched. The CDR3 DNA follows: TGTGCCAGCAGTTTATCCCGGGGGGTCTTCAAGCAGTACTTC. Encoded protein: CASSLSRGVFKQYF.

This clonotype was recorded many times. V is TRBV12-3 or TRBV12-4 and J is TRBJ1-1; a weak D match, TRBD1 (6 bases). The V end was cut by 3 bases, the J end by 6 bases, with 8 bases between. The CDR3 runs 12 residues. The CDR3 spells CASSLRTAEAFF. The CDR3 nucleotides read TGTGCCAGCAGTTTGAGGACAGCTGAAGCTTTCTTT.

In its sample, this clonotype was seen many times. This chain links TRBV7-2 with TRBJ1-1, with D possibly matching TRBD1 (6 bases). V lost 3 bases and J lost 5, with 10 bases in between. Germline CDR1 is SGHTA and CDR2 is FQGNSA. The CDR3 loop spans 13 amino acids. As DNA, the CDR3 is TGTGCCAGCAGCTTGAGGGACACGACTGAAGCTTTCTTT. It is translated as CASSLRDTTEAFF.

Note on this clonotype: One end of the junction is discordant with germline, which a read error may explain. CDR3 nucleotide sequence: TGTGCCACCAGCAGCGGCCACGGACACCAAGCCAAAAACACTCAGTACTTC. Its protein is CATSSGHGHQAKNTQYF. The chain employs TRBV15 and TRBJ2-4, with a possible D match to TRBD1 (5 bases). This CDR3 is built from 17 residues. The V gene's germline CDR1 is LNHNV and CDR2 YYDKDF (reference sequence). Variable domain in full (rest from reference TRBV15 and TRBJ2-4): DAMVIQNPRYQVTQFGKPVTLSCSQTLNHNVMYWYQQKSSQAPKLLFHYYDKDFNNEADTPDNFQSRRPNTSFCFLDIRSPGLGDTAMYLCATSSGHGHQAKNTQYFGAGTRLSVL.

In this sample, this clonotype turned up many times. The chain recombines TRBV7-9 with TRBJ2-5; 10 bases agree with TRBD2. J was trimmed by 1 base and V by 5 bases; bases with no gene match: 4. The CDR3 contains 15 residues. The germline V gene encodes CDR1 SEHNR and CDR2 FQNEAQ (reference sequence). The CDR3: CASSRTSGRQETQYF. The CDR3 coding sequence is TGTGCCAGCAGCCGGACTAGCGGACGCCAAGAGACCCAGTACTTC.

This clonotype has a handful of counts. The chain combines TRBV10-2 with TRBJ2-2, with a weak D call TRBD2 (7 bases). CDR1 WSHSY and CDR2 SAAADI come from the germline V gene. Trimming removed 6 bases at V and 5 bases at J, with 16 bases between. The CDR3 contains 15 residues. CDR3 nucleotide sequence: TGCGCCAGCAGGGGGGCGGGAGTCGATACCGGGGAGCTGTTTTTT. Translating it yields CASRGAGVDTGELFF.

V is TRBV20-1 and J is TRBJ2-7, with 14 bases lining up with TRBD2. The germline V gene has CDR1 DFQATT and CDR2 SNEGSKA (reference sequence). CDR3 length: 15 residues. V was pared by 0 bases and J by 4 bases, with 2 bases of the junction left unmatched. CDR3 amino acids: CSAREGLAGGYEQYF. The DNA for the CDR3 is TGCAGTGCTAGAGAAGGACTAGCGGGAGGATACGAGCAGTACTTC.

This clonotype was observed at least ten times. The chain joins TRBV20-1 to TRBJ2-2; TRBD2 matches 13 bases. V shed 3 bases, J shed 0 bases, and the junction held 4 bases outside the gene matches. CDR1 and CDR2 (germline): DFQATT, SNEGSKA (reference sequence). The CDR3 is made up of 17 amino acids. The CDR3 DNA reads TGCAGTGCTAGTGAGGGGACTAGCGGGGCGAACACCGGGGAGCTGTTTTTT. Its protein product is CSASEGTSGANTGELFF.

In its sample, this clonotype was seen many times. The chain links TRBV6-1 to TRBJ2-3; D is uncertain. The germline CDR1 and CDR2 sequences are MNHNS and SASEGT. The CDR3 totals 16 residues. The germline V and J ends were trimmed by 4 bases and 2 bases, with 16 bases remaining between them. The DNA for the CDR3 is TGTGCCAGCAGTGGCAATAGCCGGGTCCTCACAGATACGCAGTATTTT. This translates into CASSGNSRVLTDTQYF.

The chain combines TRBV30 with TRBJ1-2; unclear D gene. V lost 3 bases, J lost 8 bases, and 16 bases lay in between. The V gene's germline CDR1 is GTSNPN and CDR2 SVGIG (reference sequence). There are 13 residues in the CDR3. The CDR3 sequence: CAWRTAPVEGYTF. The CDR3 nucleotides read TGTGCCTGGAGAACCGCGCCTGTGGAAGGCTACACCTTC.

There are a few counts of this clonotype. The V call is TRBV7-2, the J call TRBJ2-2; a weak D match, TRBD2 (6 bases). CDR1 is SGHTA and CDR2 is FQGNSA in the germline V gene. V lost 4 bases and J 5 bases, leaving 17 bases between the germline ends. There are 16 residues in the CDR3. The CDR3 loop reads CASSSPGGAGTGELFF. The CDR3 DNA is TGTGCCAGCAGCTCGCCCGGGGGAGCAGGAACCGGGGAGCTGTTTTTT.

The chain couples TRBV19 to TRBJ2-3, with 7 bases that match TRBD2. V shed 7 bases and J 6 bases; nucleotides not matched to a gene: 16. This CDR3 is built from 16 residues. CDR1 and CDR2 (germline): LNHDA, SQIVND (reference sequence). The chain's CDR3 is CASNSRSGTRWDTQYF. The CDR3 DNA is TGTGCCAGTAATTCCCGAAGCGGGACCAGGTGGGATACGCAGTATTTT.

This clonotype appeared many times. The chain is built from TRBV7-9 and TRBJ1-4; 7 bases line up with TRBD1. The germline CDR1 and CDR2 sequences are SEHNR and FQNEAQ (reference sequence). The CDR3 runs to 15 residues. The ends lost 5 bases at V and 4 bases at J; junction bases unmatched: 7. CDR3 sequence (DNA): TGTGCCAGCAGCGTCCGGGACAGCCTTAATGAAAAACTGTTTTTT. The encoded protein is CASSVRDSLNEKLFF.

This clonotype was observed at least ten times. The chain carries TRBV2 and TRBJ2-2; D remains unclear. The germline V and J ends were trimmed by 7 bases and 5 bases, with 8 bases remaining between them. Germline lookup yields CDR1 SNHLY and CDR2 FYNNEI. The CDR3 covers 12 residues. CDR3 coding DNA: TGTGCCAGCAATCGTCGGACCGGGGAGCTGTTTTTT. This codes for CASNRRTGELFF.

This clonotype has just a few counts. The chain couples TRBV12-3 or TRBV12-4 to TRBJ2-5, with 9 positions matching TRBD1. The CDR3 covers 15 residues. J was trimmed by 9 bases and V by 4 bases; bases with no gene match: 12. CDR3 bases: TGTGCCAGCAGTTCATCTACAGGGGGCGGGGAGGCCCAGTACTTC. Its protein product is CASSSSTGGGEAQYF.

There are many counts of this clonotype. V is TRBV28 and J is TRBJ2-3; D not certain. The CDR3 contains 16 residues. Germline-derived CDR1 and CDR2 are MDHEN and SYDVKM. Trimming shortened V by 1 base and J by 0 bases, and 11 bases separated the two germline ends. The CDR3 here is CASSLYPVTSTDTQYF. CDR3 coding DNA: TGTGCCAGCAGTTTATACCCGGTGACTAGCACAGATACGCAGTATTTT.

About this clonotype: This may arise from a read error, as a much more abundant clone is one base away. As the CDR3 is not closed by the conserved phenylalanine or tryptophan, this likely results from a read error. The chain links TRBV7-2 to TRBJ2-5; D is unresolved. V was clipped by 4 bases and J by 5 bases, with 8 bases between them. The CDR3 has 12 amino acids. Germline loops: CDR1 SGHTA, CDR2 FQGNSA. The CDR3 spells CASSSLRETQYL. CDR3 DNA: TGTGCCAGCAGCTCCTTGAGGGAGACCCAGTACCTC.

The table lists this clonotype with many counts. J is TRBJ2-1 and V is TRBV11-2; the D gene is possibly TRBD2 (6 bases). With 5 bases removed from V and 8 bases from J, the gap between germline ends came to 25 bases. The CDR3 runs to 17 residues. Germline CDR1 SGHAT, CDR2 FQNNGV. The CDR3 loop reads CASSRGAGFYQSDEQFF. CDR3 nucleotides: TGTGCCAGCAGCCGCGGGGCTGGGTTCTACCAAAGCGATGAGCAGTTCTTC.

This chain uses TRBV12-3 or TRBV12-4 with TRBJ2-5; the match to TRBD1 covers 7 bases. The CDR3 has 14 amino acids. The J segment lost 0 bases and the V segment lost 6 bases, leaving 4 bases of the junction unmatched. Here the CDR3 DNA reads TGTGCCAGCAGCCAGGGGGTAAACCAAGAGACCCAGTACTTC. Its translation: CASSQGVNQETQYF.

This clonotype was counted only a few times. This rearrangement joins TRBV5-1 to TRBJ1-1; possibly TRBD1 for D (5 bases). This CDR3 is built from 14 residues. Germline values: CDR1 SGHRS, CDR2 YFSETQ. V was shortened by 4 bases and J by 6 bases, with 16 bases between the two germline ends. CDR3 in DNA: TGCGCCAGCAGCCCGTTGCCCGGGGCCTCTGAAGCTTTCTTT. Amino acid sequence: CASSPLPGASEAFF.

This clonotype appeared many times. The rearrangement joins TRBV30 to TRBJ1-1, with a weak D call TRBD1 (6 bases). Germline V CDR1 and CDR2: GTSNPN, SVGIG (reference sequence). The V gene lost 3 bases and the J gene lost 1 base, with 12 bases spanning the gap. The CDR3 runs 14 residues. CDR3 DNA: TGTGCCTGGAGAGCAAGGGGGGCGAACACTGAAGCTTTCTTT. Its translation: CAWRARGANTEAFF. The variable domain in full, completed from reference TRBV30 and TRBJ1-1, reads SQTIHQWPATLVQPVGSPLSLECTVEGTSNPNLYWYRQAAGRGLQLLFYSVGIGQISSEVPQNLSASRPQDRQFILSSKKLLLSDSGFYLCAWRARGANTEAFFGQGTRLTVV.

This clonotype was recorded many times. The chain has TRBV6-2 or TRBV6-3 and TRBJ1-5; D unclear. The ends were cut back, 5 bases at V and 0 bases at J, with 11 bases in the middle. CDR3 length: 15 residues. The germline V gene has CDR1 MNHEY and CDR2 SVGEGT. CDR3 sequence (DNA): TGTGCCAGCAGTCTAGACGGGGATAGCAATCAGCCCCAGCATTTT. Translated, it gives CASSLDGDSNQPQHF.